Listed below are T cell receptor beta chains from one sample, sequenced in a study of a mutant IDH1 vaccine in newly diagnosed glioma. These receptors are not linked to any known antigen. Assay: immunoSEQ multiplex PCR; the TCRdb copy retains only in-frame clones and omits some. The sample records 57,000 or so clones, roughly four fifths being singletons. Sequencing used PBMCs, obtained from a glioma patient whose treatment included an IDH1 peptide vaccine. These receptors originate from a man between 25 and 39 years old with glioma. Both conserved end residues are part of each CDR3. The D gene is left open where the match is weak. Expanded clones get a size class; other rows say once, few or many, or leave the size out.

V gene	D gene	CDR3 length	J gene	clone size	CDR3 protein	CDR3 DNA
TRBV5-1	.	15	TRBJ2-5	.	CASSFDDGNQETQYF	TGCGCCAGCAGCTTTGATGACGGCAACCAAGAGACCCAGTACTTC
TRBV7-8	.	15	TRBJ2-3	.	CASSLAQRGTDTQYF	TGTGCCAGCAGCTTAGCCCAGCGGGGCACAGATACGCAGTATTTT
TRBV9	.	14	TRBJ2-5	.	CASSPRGPRATQYF	TGTGCCAGCAGCCCCCGGGGGCCACGAGCGACCCAGTACTTC
TRBV5-1	.	14	TRBJ1-3	.	CASSLDPSGNTIYF	TGCGCCAGCAGCTTGGACCCCTCTGGAAACACCATATATTTT
TRBV7-8	TRBD2	14	TRBJ2-7	few	CASSRIAGPYEQYF	TGTGCCAGCAGCCGCATAGCGGGACCCTACGAGCAGTACTTC
TRBV11-2	.	13	TRBJ1-5	many	CASSLESNQPQHF	TGTGCCAGCAGCTTAGAAAGCAATCAGCCCCAGCATTTT
TRBV5-1	TRBD1	16	TRBJ1-4	.	CASSPISGTGGEKLFF	TGCGCCAGCAGCCCAATCTCCGGGACAGGCGGAGAAAAACTGTTTTTT
TRBV18	.	14	TRBJ2-7	once	CASSVLYRAYEQYF	TGTGCCAGCTCAGTCCTATATCGGGCCTACGAGCAGTACTTC
TRBV6-1	.	13	TRBJ1-1	.	CASRLHSGTEAFF	TGTGCCAGCAGACTTCACAGCGGGACTGAAGCTTTCTTT
TRBV28	.	12	TRBJ1-2	.	CASSLDQYGYTF	TGTGCCAGCAGTTTAGATCAGTATGGCTACACCTTC
TRBV7-3	TRBD2	12	TRBJ2-3	.	CASSFGGDTQYF	TGTGCCAGCAGCTTCGGGGGGGATACGCAGTATTTT
TRBV7-2	.	14	TRBJ1-2	.	CASSLAPHTYGYTF	TGTGCCAGCAGCTTAGCCCCTCACACGTATGGCTACACCTTC
TRBV5-6	TRBD2	15	TRBJ2-1	few	CASSQGGGAFNEQFF	TGTGCCAGCTCCCAGGGCGGGGGGGCCTTCAATGAGCAGTTCTTC
TRBV5-4	TRBD2	16	TRBJ2-7	.	CASSPYGTSGVYEQYF	TGTGCCAGCAGCCCCTACGGGACTAGCGGGGTCTACGAGCAGTACTTC
TRBV30	TRBD1	13	TRBJ1-2	once	CAGNRQGTNGYTF	TGTGCCGGAAACAGACAGGGAACAAATGGCTACACCTTC
TRBV5-1	.	15	TRBJ2-7	.	CASSSDGVRVIEQYF	TGCGCCAGCAGCTCGGACGGGGTTAGGGTTATCGAGCAGTACTTC
TRBV6-1	.	15	TRBJ2-7	.	CASSEVDRISYEQYF	TGTGCCAGCAGTGAAGTTGACAGAATCTCCTACGAGCAGTACTTC
TRBV7-8	.	16	TRBJ2-3	once	CASSDGLSWDTDTQYF	TGTGCCAGCAGCGACGGACTTTCTTGGGATACAGATACGCAGTATTTT
TRBV7-2	.	13	TRBJ1-2	.	CASSGDQGVGYTF	TGTGCCAGCAGCGGCGACCAGGGAGTCGGCTACACCTTC
TRBV27	.	14	TRBJ1-1	.	CASSLTVANTEAFF	TGTGCCAGCAGTCTGACAGTCGCGAACACTGAAGCTTTCTTT
TRBV28	.	14	TRBJ2-1	.	CASSSPGTYNEQFF	TGTGCCAGCAGTTCCCCGGGGACCTACAATGAGCAGTTCTTC
TRBV9	.	13	TRBJ2-3	.	CASSGFEMHTQYF	TGTGCCAGCAGCGGTTTTGAGATGCATACGCAGTATTTT
TRBV6-1	TRBD1	15	TRBJ1-1	.	CASRTNRGLGTEAFF	TGTGCCAGCAGAACGAACAGGGGGCTAGGGACTGAAGCTTTCTTT
TRBV19	.	15	TRBJ2-2	.	CAPRGRVKNTGELFF	TGTGCCCCCAGGGGCAGGGTGAAAAACACCGGGGAGCTGTTTTTT
TRBV7-2	.	14	TRBJ1-1	.	CASSLPSPNTEAFF	TGTGCCAGCAGCTTGCCATCTCCGAACACTGAAGCTTTCTTT
TRBV28	.	15	TRBJ2-5	.	CASSLEAGRQETQYF	TGTGCCAGCAGTTTAGAGGCAGGGAGGCAAGAGACCCAGTACTTC
TRBV27	TRBD1	15	TRBJ1-2	.	CASSFQGAQRYGYTF	TGTGCCAGCAGTTTCCAGGGGGCGCAGAGGTATGGCTACACCTTC
TRBV6-5	.	13	TRBJ2-1	.	CASSSSRGSPQFF	TGTGCCAGCAGTTCCTCTAGGGGGAGCCCACAGTTCTTC
TRBV28	TRBD1	14	TRBJ1-2	.	CASSLLTGSYGYTF	TGTGCCAGCAGTCTATTGACAGGGAGCTATGGCTACACCTTC
TRBV7-2	TRBD1	16	TRBJ1-4	.	CASSPAGQGGFLKLFF	TGTGCCAGCAGCCCCGCGGGACAGGGAGGTTTTCTGAAACTGTTTTTT
TRBV6-1	.	14	TRBJ2-2	.	CASSSRGKTGELFF	TGTGCCAGCAGTTCCCGCGGGAAAACCGGGGAGCTGTTTTTT
TRBV27	.	13	TRBJ1-1	few	CASSWGGNTEAFF	TGTGCCAGCAGTTGGGGGGGAAACACTGAAGCTTTCTTT
TRBV5-1	.	14	TRBJ2-7	.	CASSLEVGPYEQYF	TGCGCCAGCAGCTTGGAGGTCGGACCCTACGAGCAGTACTTC
TRBV19	TRBD2	12	TRBJ2-1	few	CASSPLAGEQFF	TGTGCCAGTAGCCCTCTAGCGGGTGAGCAGTTCTTC
TRBV5-5	.	14	TRBJ1-5	.	CASSFDTSNQPQHF	TGTGCCAGCAGCTTTGACACTAGCAATCAGCCCCAGCATTTT
TRBV5-1	TRBD1	15	TRBJ1-4	.	CASSFLGQGNEKLFF	TGCGCCAGCAGCTTTCTCGGACAGGGTAATGAAAAACTGTTTTTT
TRBV19	TRBD2	16	TRBJ2-3	.	CASSSRGRAVTDTQYF	TGTGCCAGTAGTTCTCGCGGGAGGGCCGTGACAGATACGCAGTATTTT
TRBV7-8	.	13	TRBJ2-7	.	CASSSTTSYEQYF	TGTGCCAGCAGCTCTACTACCTCCTACGAGCAGTACTTC
TRBV6-5	.	13	TRBJ2-7	once	CASSYSPGHEQYF	TGTGCCAGCAGTTACTCGCCGGGACACGAGCAGTACTTC
TRBV7-9	.	17	TRBJ2-3	.	CASSARGAATSTDTQYF	TGTGCCAGCAGTGCCAGGGGGGCGGCAACTAGCACAGATACGCAGTATTTT
TRBV5-1	.	14	TRBJ2-2	.	CASSLTVGAGELFF	TGCGCCAGCAGCTTAACGGTGGGCGCCGGGGAGCTGTTTTTT
TRBV4-3	TRBD2	17	TRBJ2-7	.	CASSQDLAGGSTYEQYF	TGCGCCAGCAGCCAAGATTTGGCGGGGGGCTCTACCTACGAGCAGTACTTC
TRBV9	TRBD1	16	TRBJ1-1	.	CASSLEQGRGDTEAFF	TGTGCCAGCAGTCTCGAGCAAGGCAGGGGGGACACTGAAGCTTTCTTT
TRBV30	TRBD1	16	TRBJ1-5	.	CAWSGSVGGLNQPQHF	TGTGCCTGGAGTGGTTCAGTAGGGGGCCTCAATCAGCCCCAGCATTTT
TRBV9	.	13	TRBJ2-4	.	CASSVGPEDIQYF	TGTGCCAGCAGCGTAGGCCCTGAAGACATTCAGTACTTC
TRBV2	.	15	TRBJ2-3	.	CASSEEGTSTDTQYF	TGTGCCAGCAGTGAGGAGGGAACTAGCACAGATACGCAGTATTTT
TRBV28	.	17	TRBJ1-3	.	CASNYAGTWASGNTIYF	TGTGCCAGCAATTACGCGGGGACATGGGCGTCTGGAAACACCATATATTTT
TRBV5-4	.	16	TRBJ2-1	once	CASSSSMGRDRNEQFF	TGTGCCAGCAGTTCTTCCATGGGCAGGGATCGCAATGAGCAGTTCTTC
TRBV2	.	13	TRBJ2-1	.	CASSRDMYNEQFF	TGTGCCAGCAGTAGGGACATGTACAATGAGCAGTTCTTC
TRBV6-6	.	16	TRBJ1-5	.	CASNHGRITSNQPQHF	TGTGCCAGCAATCACGGGCGGATTACGTCCAATCAGCCCCAGCATTTT